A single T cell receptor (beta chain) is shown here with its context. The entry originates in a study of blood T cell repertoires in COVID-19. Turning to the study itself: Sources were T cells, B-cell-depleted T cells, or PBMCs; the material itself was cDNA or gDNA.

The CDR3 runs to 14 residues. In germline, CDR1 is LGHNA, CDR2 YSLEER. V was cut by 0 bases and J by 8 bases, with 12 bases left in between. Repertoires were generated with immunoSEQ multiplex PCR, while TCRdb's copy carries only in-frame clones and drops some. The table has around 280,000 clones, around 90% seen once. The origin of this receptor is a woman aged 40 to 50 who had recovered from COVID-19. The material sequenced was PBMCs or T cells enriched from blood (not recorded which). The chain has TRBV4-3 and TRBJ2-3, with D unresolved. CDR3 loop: CASSQDRPPGTQYF. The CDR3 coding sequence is TGCGCCAGCAGCCAAGATCGGCCACCGGGTACGCAGTATTTT.